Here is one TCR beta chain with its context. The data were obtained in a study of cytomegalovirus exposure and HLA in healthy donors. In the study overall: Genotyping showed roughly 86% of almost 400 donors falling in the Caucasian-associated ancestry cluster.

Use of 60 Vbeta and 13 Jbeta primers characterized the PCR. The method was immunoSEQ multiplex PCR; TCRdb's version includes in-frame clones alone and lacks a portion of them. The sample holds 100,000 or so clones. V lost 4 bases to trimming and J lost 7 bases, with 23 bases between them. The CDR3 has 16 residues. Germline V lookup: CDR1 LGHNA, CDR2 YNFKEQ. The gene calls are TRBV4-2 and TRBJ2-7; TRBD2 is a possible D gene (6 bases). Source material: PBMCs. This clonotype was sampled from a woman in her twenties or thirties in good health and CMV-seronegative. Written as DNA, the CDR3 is TGTGCCAGCAGCCCTTATCGGGGCGGGACCATTTGGGAGCAGTACTTC. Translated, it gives CASSPYRGGTIWEQYF.